This T cell receptor (beta chain) appears in the sequencing data of a study of T cells after yellow fever vaccination. As TCR cDNA was made by 5'RACE template switching, a universal primer site and UMIs were added. TCRdb recomputed calls from the 5' RACE reads with MiXCR, one row per CDR3 protein. The sample lists about 85,000 distinct CDR3 sequences, roughly 15% occurring once. This clonotype has a handful of counts. Germline V gene lookup returns CDR1 MNHEY and CDR2 SMNVEV (reference sequence). The CDR3 length is 14 residues. V dropped 6 bases and J dropped 1 base, with 12 bases sitting between them.

The sample consisted of CD8+ T cells not binding an NS4B(214-222) dextramer, sorted from PBMCs, taken roughly 23 days after the first yellow fever vaccination. The chain carries TRBV27 and TRBJ1-1, with D maybe TRBD1 (5 bases). The receptor's source is a man aged 18 to 29 who received the YFV17D yellow fever vaccine. DNA of the CDR3: TGTGCCAGCAGCTCGGGGGGGGGGAACACTGAAGCTTTCTTT. Amino acid sequence: CASSSGGGNTEAFF.